The 20 T cell receptor beta chains in this list originate from one sample, sequenced in a study of T cell responses to AZD1222 COVID-19 vaccine. Sequencing was performed with immunoSEQ multiplex PCR; in TCRdb, only in-frame clones are kept and a portion is missing. The profile shows 150,000 to 200,000 clones, around nine tenths of them singletons. This sample comprised peripheral blood, obtained 28 days after the second AZD1222 dose. The source is an adult who received the AZD1222 COVID-19 vaccine.

This chain uses TRBV5-5 with TRBJ2-3; D remains unclear. This CDR3 is built from 15 residues. V lost 8 bases and J lost 0, with 16 bases in between. CDR1 and CDR2 from the germline V gene are SGHKS and YYEKEE (reference sequence). As DNA, the CDR3 is TGTGCCAGTAACCGGGCCCGTACTAGCACAGATACGCAGTATTTT. Translation: CASNRARTSTDTQYF.

Concerning this clone itself: Other DNA sequences in this specimen translate into the identical CDR3. V usage is TRBV28 and J usage is TRBJ2-2; no firm D call. Trimming shortened V by 5 bases and J by 8 bases, and 9 bases separated the two germline ends. Looked up from germline, CDR1 is MDHEN and CDR2 is SYDVKM. The CDR3 has 12 amino acids. The CDR3 reads CASSLVAGELFF. In DNA, the CDR3 is TGTGCCAGCAGTCTAGTGGCGGGGGAGCTGTTTTTT.

The genes are TRBV9 and TRBJ2-5, with 8 bases fitting TRBD1. This CDR3 is built from 14 residues. Germline CDR1 and CDR2: SGDLS and YYNGEE. Germline trimming cut 4 bases from V and 3 bases from J; bases unmatched to any gene: 5. The CDR3 spells CASSSPGQEETQYF. The CDR3 nucleotides are TGTGCCAGCAGCTCACCGGGACAGGAAGAGACCCAGTACTTC.

The chain carries TRBV7-8 and TRBJ2-5, with TRBD2 matching 10 bases. CDR1 is SGHVS, CDR2 FQNEAQ, per germline. The CDR3 covers 17 residues. V gave up 5 bases and J gave up 5 bases; unmatched junction bases: 14. The CDR3 DNA reads TGTGCCAGCAGCCTGGGGGCTAGCGGGAGTATCAGGGAGACCCAGTACTTC. The encoded protein is CASSLGASGSIRETQYF.

The rearrangement joins TRBV28 to TRBJ2-1; tentatively, D is TRBD2 (6 bases). Germline CDR1 MDHEN, CDR2 SYDVKM. This CDR3 has 15 residues. Trimming removed 7 bases at V and 1 base at J, with 14 bases between. CDR3 sequence: CASTLGGPSYNEQFF. In DNA, the CDR3 is TGTGCCAGCACCCTTGGAGGGCCATCCTACAATGAGCAGTTCTTC.

V gene TRBV5-1 combines with J gene TRBJ2-1, with TRBD2 identical over 10 bases. The ends lost 0 bases at V and 6 bases at J; junction bases unmatched: 3. Germline V gene sequence: CDR1 SGHRS, CDR2 YFSETQ. The CDR3 sequence is 15 residues long. CDR3 region: CASSLELAGVNEQFF. Here the CDR3 DNA reads TGCGCCAGCAGCTTGGAGCTAGCGGGAGTCAATGAGCAGTTCTTC.

This chain links TRBV19 with TRBJ1-5; no definite D call. The CDR3 consists of 13 residues. V was cut by 2 bases and J by 8 bases, with 10 bases left in between. The germline CDR1 and CDR2 sequences are LNHDA and SQIVND (reference sequence). Here the CDR3 DNA reads TGTGCCAGTAGTATATCCCCCAGCGAGCCCCAGCATTTT. It yields the protein CASSISPSEPQHF.

V gene TRBV6-5 combines with J gene TRBJ2-7; TRBD1 aligns across 7 bases. The CDR3 is 15 amino acids. CDR1 is MNHEY, CDR2 SVGAGI, per germline. Trimming at V came to 1 base and at J to 2 bases, leaving 5 bases not matched to a gene. The CDR3 spells CASSYFPGQTYEQYF. The DNA for the CDR3 is TGTGCCAGCAGTTACTTCCCGGGACAGACCTACGAGCAGTACTTC.

Here the CDR3 reads CASSRDRINTEAFF. As DNA, the CDR3 is TGTGCCAGCAGTCGGGACAGGATAAACACTGAAGCTTTCTTT. This chain joins TRBV6-5 and TRBJ1-1; 8 nucleotides align to TRBD1. Germline trimming cut 5 bases from V and 2 bases from J; bases unmatched to any gene: 4. Germline V gives CDR1 MNHEY, CDR2 SVGAGI. CDR3 length: 14 amino acids.

CDR3 sequence reads: CALGPGTGIYF. CDR3 in DNA: TGTGCCTTAGGCCCCGGGACAGGAATTTATTTT. This chain connects TRBV30 to TRBJ2-3, with 8 bases identical to TRBD1. This CDR3 comprises 11 residues. J gave up 15 bases and V 7 bases, and 12 bases lay outside the gene matches. Germline V gene lookup returns CDR1 GTSNPN and CDR2 SVGIG (reference sequence).

This rearrangement joins TRBV12-5 to TRBJ2-2, with 8 nucleotides matching TRBD1. CDR3 length equals 16 residues. Germline CDR1 is LGHNT and CDR2 is FRNRAP. V lost 5 bases, J lost 3 bases, and 8 bases stayed unmatched. The DNA for the CDR3 is TGTGCTAGTGGTACCGACCCAGGGGGCCACACCGGGGAGCTGTTTTTT. Translation gives CASGTDPGGHTGELFF. The full variable domain, rest sourced from reference TRBV12-5 and TRBJ2-2, is DARVTQTPRHKVTEMGQEVTMRCQPILGHNTVFWYRQTMMQGLELLAYFRNRAPLDDSGMPKDRFSAEMPDATLATLKIQPSEPRDSAVYFCASGTDPGGHTGELFFGEGSRLTVL.

The chain joins TRBV7-2 to TRBJ2-1, with TRBD2 identical over 9 bases. This CDR3 is built from 16 residues. From germline, CDR1 is SGHTA and CDR2 FQGNSA. Trimming at V came to 6 bases and at J to 6 bases, leaving 12 bases not matched to a gene. The CDR3 is CASSLMQTSGSNEQFF. DNA of the CDR3: TGTGCCAGCAGTCTAATGCAGACTAGCGGAAGCAATGAGCAGTTCTTC. The entire variable domain, with the rest obtained from reference TRBV7-2 and TRBJ2-1, is as follows: GAGVSQSPSNKVTEKGKDVELRCDPISGHTALYWYRQSLGQGLEFLIYFQGNSAPDKSGLPSDRFSAERTGGSVSTLTIQRTQQEDSAVYLCASSLMQTSGSNEQFFGPGTRLTVL.

The chain combines TRBV6-5 with TRBJ2-7; the D gene could be TRBD1 or TRBD2 (5 bases each). The ends were cut back, 5 bases at V and 3 bases at J, with 11 bases in the middle. Germline V CDR1 and CDR2: MNHEY, SVGAGI. The CDR3 has 13 amino acids. CDR3 residues: CASSTGRVYEQYF. CDR3 bases: TGTGCCAGCAGTACGGGACGGGTCTACGAGCAGTACTTC.

The chain joins TRBV2 to TRBJ1-6; D is perhaps TRBD1 (5 bases). The CDR3 is made up of 16 amino acids. V gave up 6 bases and J gave up 0 bases, with 12 bases separating them. The germline V gene encodes CDR1 SNHLY and CDR2 FYNNEI. The CDR3 DNA reads TGTGCCAGCAGGCCGACAGCGAGCTCCTATAATTCACCCCTCCACTTT. This sequence encodes CASRPTASSYNSPLHF.

The chain combines TRBV27 with TRBJ1-3; unclear D gene. V lost 3 bases, J lost 4 bases, and 7 bases lay in between. The CDR3 spans 13 residues. The germline V gene encodes CDR1 MNHEY and CDR2 SMNVEV (reference sequence). As DNA, the CDR3 is TGTGCCAGCAGTTTGAACCTAGGAAACACCATATATTTT. This encodes CASSLNLGNTIYF.

V usage is TRBV28 and J usage is TRBJ1-5; 8 bases line up with TRBD1. V trimming: 3 bases; J trimming: 6 bases; junction bases outside the gene matches: 13. The CDR3 is made up of 17 amino acids. The germline V gene encodes CDR1 MDHEN and CDR2 SYDVKM. The CDR3 spells CASSLGQDNRLVQPQHF. The CDR3 DNA reads as TGTGCCAGCAGTTTGGGACAGGATAACCGGTTGGTTCAGCCCCAGCATTTT.

The genes are TRBV27 and TRBJ1-6; 11 nucleotides align to TRBD1. In germline, CDR1 is MNHEY, CDR2 SMNVEV (reference sequence). The CDR3 is 14 amino acids. The V and J ends lost 5 bases and 14 bases, in that order; junction bases with no gene match: 8. CDR3 amino acids: CASSPGQGAVALHF. CDR3 sequence (DNA): TGTGCCAGCAGTCCTGGACAGGGGGCGGTGGCCCTCCACTTT.

The CDR3: CASSFDQYTQYF. Written as DNA, the CDR3 is TGTGCCAGCAGCTTCGACCAGTATACGCAGTATTTT. The chain employs TRBV7-3 and TRBJ2-3; D gene uncertain. The CDR3 sequence is 12 residues long. V lost 3 bases, J lost 7 bases, and 8 bases lay in between. The V gene's germline CDR1 is SGHTA and CDR2 FQGTGA.

The chain employs TRBV2 and TRBJ2-2, with D perhaps matching TRBD1 (5 bases). Trimming pared 6 bases from V and 0 bases from J, leaving 11 bases between. Per the germline V gene, CDR1 is SNHLY and CDR2 is FYNNEI. The CDR3 spans 15 residues. CDR3 sequence reads: CASRGDGPNTGELFF. As DNA, the CDR3 is TGTGCCAGCAGAGGGGATGGACCGAACACCGGGGAGCTGTTTTTT.

The chain uses TRBV30 and TRBJ2-2; tentatively, D is TRBD2 (5 bases). The germline V gene has CDR1 GTSNPN and CDR2 SVGIG (reference sequence). CDR3 size: 14 residues. V lost 0 bases, J lost 7 bases, and 12 bases lay in between. This chain's CDR3 is CAWSVARVGGELFF. The CDR3 coding sequence is TGTGCCTGGAGTGTTGCGAGGGTTGGCGGGGAGCTGTTTTTT.